Included here is one T cell receptor (beta chain) sequence, with context. DNA at roughly 0.2 ug, roughly 30,000 T cell genomes, went into sorted-subset replicate PCRs. Some clones are missing from TCRdb's copy, which holds only in-frame ones; the method was immunoSEQ multiplex PCR. The table includes approximately 1,500,000 clones, approximately 98% detected once. The data are from a study of shared clonotypes between healthy human individuals. V dropped 0 bases and J dropped 2; count of bases not matched to a gene: 6. This CDR3 contains 16 residues. CDR1 KGHSH and CDR2 LQKENI come from the germline V gene.

This TCR was sampled from a man aged 30 to 39 in good health. Source material: naive CD4+ T cells sorted from blood. The subset denotes: CD45RA+ positively selected. The J gene is TRBJ1-2, the V gene TRBV18; TRBD1 agrees at 7 bases. CDR3 in DNA: TGTGCCAGCTCACCACCAGGGGGCGCGGAAAACTATGGCTACACCTTC. It codes for CASSPPGGAENYGYTF.